This T cell receptor (beta chain) stems from a study of T cell repertoires in cytomegalovirus infection. This clonotype was seen a handful of times. Its antigen is currently unknown. Study-level results: Public TCR beta family frequency separated CMV-and-HLA carriers, including in an independent cohort.

One entry per CDR3 protein results from TCRdb running MiXCR on the reads. In the table there are some 320,000 distinct CDR3 sequences, more than 8% of which are singletons. V gave up 4 bases and J gave up 4 bases, with 8 bases separating them. CDR1 is SQVTM, CDR2 ANQGSEA, per germline. The CDR3 spans 13 residues. The gene calls are TRBV29-1 and TRBJ2-6; D perhaps matches TRBD1 (5 bases). The receptor's source is a human donor in good health (CMV status not recorded). Some clones in this sample may be carry-over from other donors' samples. What was sequenced was PBMCs. In DNA, the CDR3 is TGCAGCGTTGTAGGGGTAGGGGCCAACGTCCTGACTTTC. As protein: CSVVGVGANVLTF.